This paragraph covers one TCR beta chain sequence. This sample was taken from a study of graft-versus-host responses after intestinal transplantation. Study in general: Recipients got multivisceral, liver-intestinal, or isolated intestinal transplants. The whole recipient group had anti-thymocyte globulin induction followed by tacrolimus and steroids for around 3 years.

Only in-frame clones appear in the TCRdb table, and some are missing; sequencing was by immunoSEQ multiplex PCR. The profile shows roughly 20,000 clones, 50% to 65% of them singletons. Responders labeled with CFSE (roughly 200,000) were plated with roughly 200,000 irradiated, violet-dye-labeled stimulators. CD4 and CD8 responders that proliferated in the reaction were FACS-sorted. From germline, CDR1 is MNHEY and CDR2 SMNVEV (reference sequence). V lost 3 bases and J lost 6, with 16 bases in between. The CDR3 contains 15 residues. Specimen: alloreactive CD4+ T cells from a mixed lymphocyte reaction culture, collected before intestinal transplant. The subset denotes: CFSE-low proliferating T cells sorted from roughly six-day pre-transplant mixed lymphocyte reaction (GvH or HvG direction). This TCR was recovered from a human patient who received an intestinal transplant. The V gene is TRBV27, the J gene TRBJ2-3, with D possibly matching TRBD2 (6 bases). CDR3 coding DNA: TGTGCCAGCAGTTTCTGGGGACGGGGAGGTGATACGCAGTATTTT. This codes for CASSFWGRGGDTQYF.